This T cell receptor beta chain originates from a study of cytomegalovirus exposure and HLA in healthy donors. Overall study results and limits: Investigators reported over 150 TCR beta chains as tied to cytomegalovirus.

It was with 60 Vbeta and 13 Jbeta primers that the PCR ran. Sequenced by immunoSEQ multiplex PCR; TCRdb stores in-frame clones only, minus some. The sample holds around 250,000 clones, about 80% seen once. CDR3 length: 13 amino acids. The V gene lost 8 bases and the J gene lost 8 bases, with 15 bases spanning the gap. Germline CDR1 and CDR2: LNHDA and SQIVND (reference sequence). Worth noting for this clone: Its antigen is unknown.

This receptor was taken from a woman in her fifties or sixties in good health and CMV-seropositive. The material sequenced was PBMCs. This chain uses TRBV19 with TRBJ1-4; D is ambiguous. CDR3 region: CASAVTRGEKLFF. The CDR3 region has the DNA TGTGCCAGTGCAGTAACAAGAGGGGAAAAACTGTTTTTT.